This T cell receptor beta chain was sequenced in a study of blood T cell repertoires in COVID-19. The CDR3 is 13 residues long. V was pared by 9 bases and J by 1 base, with 2 bases of the junction left unmatched. CDR1 is SNHLY, CDR2 FYNNEI, per germline. Original methodology: Amplification of reference gene primers provided the estimated nucleated cell counts. Assay used: immunoSEQ multiplex PCR; TCRdb lists only in-frame clones, some missing. V and J calls and clone size are as listed in that table; D and trimming were resolved from the DNA. Among about 220,000 clones listed, 75% to 90% were seen once.

The chain is built from TRBV2 and TRBJ2-1; 8 nucleotides align to TRBD1. This TCR was recovered from a woman under 40 who had recovered from COVID-19. Input material: peripheral blood. The CDR3 DNA follows: TGTGCCAGTGACAGGGGATCCTACAATGAGCAGTTCTTC. Its protein product is CASDRGSYNEQFF.